This entry lists 24 T cell receptor beta chains sequenced from one sample in a study of blood T cell repertoires in COVID-19. Sequencing used immunoSEQ multiplex PCR; TCRdb keeps in-frame clones, though not all of them. The data contain roughly 99,000 clones, about four fifths of them seen just once; the ten biggest clones take up around 18%. Sequencing used peripheral blood. The receptors originated from a woman of 80 years or more with active or convalescent COVID-19.

The chain has TRBV30 and TRBJ1-4, with 8 bases fitting TRBD1. The CDR3 consists of 12 residues. Losses at the gene ends were 5 bases for V and 8 bases for J; bases not matched to a gene: 4. CDR1 and CDR2 from the germline V gene are GTSNPN and SVGIG (reference sequence). The DNA of the CDR3 is TGTGCCTGGGATAGACAGGGGGAAAAACTGTTTTTT. It encodes CAWDRQGEKLFF.

This clone was counted between two and nine times. V and J are TRBV5-6 and TRBJ1-2, with 10 bases identical to TRBD1. CDR3 size: 14 residues. Trimming took 4 bases from V and 2 from J; bases not matched to a gene: 2. CDR1 is SGHDT and CDR2 is YYEEEE in the germline V gene. CDR3 amino acids: CASSQDRGNYGYTF. In DNA form, the CDR3 reads TGTGCCAGCAGCCAGGACAGGGGGAACTATGGCTACACCTTC.

The chain joins TRBV10-1 to TRBJ2-1; 7 positions agree with TRBD1. This CDR3 is built from 14 residues. CDR1 and CDR2 (germline): WNHNN, SYGVQD (reference sequence). V trimming: 3 bases; J trimming: 5 bases; junction bases outside the gene matches: 4. DNA of the CDR3: TGCGCCAGCAGTGATCCACAGGGGAACAATGAGCAGTTCTTC. Amino acid sequence: CASSDPQGNNEQFF.

The chain couples TRBV6-1 to TRBJ1-2; D is possibly TRBD1 (6 bases). The CDR3 runs to 14 residues. The germline V gene has CDR1 MNHNS and CDR2 SASEGT. Trimming shortened V by 0 bases and J by 3 bases, and 8 bases separated the two germline ends. The CDR3 region is CASSEASGDYGYTF. As DNA, the CDR3 is TGTGCCAGCAGTGAAGCGTCAGGGGACTATGGCTACACCTTC.

This chain uses TRBV4-2 with TRBJ2-4; 10 nucleotides agree with TRBD1. V was pared by 4 bases and J by 3 bases, with 3 bases of the junction left unmatched. Germline-derived CDR1 and CDR2 are LGHNA and YNFKEQ. This CDR3 contains 15 residues. CDR3 residues: CASSPTGGGKNIQYF. Written as DNA, the CDR3 is TGTGCCAGCAGCCCGACAGGGGGCGGCAAAAACATTCAGTACTTC.

This sequence joins TRBV7-3 and TRBJ2-2; 7 bases line up with TRBD1. Germline V gene lookup returns CDR1 SGHTA and CDR2 FQGTGA. The CDR3 has 15 amino acids. V shed 5 bases and J 3 bases; nucleotides not matched to a gene: 6. DNA of the CDR3: TGTGCCAGCAGCCCACAGGGGACGCACACCGGGGAGCTGTTTTTT. Residues: CASSPQGTHTGELFF.

This chain joins TRBV6-1 and TRBJ2-2, with 10 nucleotides matching TRBD2. The ends lost 3 bases at V and 3 bases at J; junction bases unmatched: 7. CDR1 and CDR2 (germline): MNHNS, SASEGT. CDR3 length: 17 amino acids. As DNA, the CDR3 is TGTGCCAGCAGTGACAGCGGGAGGGCCGAGGACACCGGGGAGCTGTTTTTT. Translation: CASSDSGRAEDTGELFF.

The chain recombines TRBV19 with TRBJ2-2; D unclear. The germline CDR1 and CDR2 sequences are LNHDA and SQIVND (reference sequence). The V gene lost 2 bases and the J gene lost 6 bases, with 10 bases spanning the gap. This CDR3 comprises 14 residues. The chain's CDR3 is CASSIKAASGELFF. CDR3 bases: TGTGCCAGTAGTATAAAGGCGGCTTCCGGGGAGCTGTTTTTT.

V and J are TRBV2 and TRBJ1-3; perhaps TRBD1 as D (6 bases). CDR3 length: 14 residues. The germline CDR1 and CDR2 sequences are SNHLY and FYNNEI. V lost 8 bases to trimming and J lost 0 bases, with 11 bases between them. The CDR3 bases are TGTGCCAGCCGTCAGGGGAGCTCTGGAAACACCATATATTTT. Protein: CASRQGSSGNTIYF.

This clone is a singleton in its sample. The chain couples TRBV1 to TRBJ1-5; the table gives TRBD1 as D, unverified against the DNA. TRBV1 is shown as a pseudogene. This CDR3 is 13 amino acids long. The CDR3 loop reads CTSSLDRNQPQHF. CDR3 coding DNA: TGCACCAGCAGCTTAGACAGGAATCAGCCCCAGCATTTT.

The J gene is TRBJ2-3, the V gene TRBV11-2; no clear D. Germline V gene sequence: CDR1 SGHAT, CDR2 FQNNGV. V lost 5 bases and J 11 bases, leaving 26 bases between the germline ends. The CDR3 is 16 residues long. In DNA form, the CDR3 reads TGTGCCAGCAGCCCCTACCCCCAAACAGTTCTTTACGGGCAGTATTTT. Amino acids: CASSPYPQTVLYGQYF.

The chain combines TRBV19 with TRBJ2-5; no firm D call. Germline CDR1 is LNHDA and CDR2 is SQIVND (reference sequence). This CDR3 region has 13 residues. V lost 4 bases to trimming and J lost 2 bases, with 8 bases between them. Here the CDR3 reads CASSNNHQETQYF. In DNA, the CDR3 is TGTGCCAGTAGTAACAACCATCAAGAGACCCAGTACTTC.

J is TRBJ2-3 and V is TRBV29-1; the D is unclear. V shed 2 bases and J shed 3 bases, with 6 bases lying between them. The CDR3 spans 12 residues. Looked up from germline, CDR1 is SQVTM and CDR2 is ANQGSEA. As DNA, the CDR3 is TGCAGCGTTGAATACAGTACAGATACGCAGTATTTT. Its protein is CSVEYSTDTQYF.

The chain has TRBV6-6 and TRBJ2-7; D perhaps matches TRBD1 (6 bases). Looked up from germline, CDR1 is MNHNY and CDR2 is SVGAGI (reference sequence). V was shortened by 6 bases and J by 7 bases, with 19 bases between the two germline ends. This CDR3 has 14 amino acids. The CDR3 sequence is CASSATQGAGEQYF. CDR3 nucleotides: TGTGCCAGCAGCGCGACACAGGGAGCAGGGGAGCAGTACTTC.

The chain links TRBV7-3 to TRBJ2-1; TRBD2 is a possible D gene (6 bases). Trimming stripped 4 bases from V and 4 bases from J, with 17 bases between. Looked up from germline, CDR1 is SGHTA and CDR2 is FQGTGA. The CDR3 sequence is 16 residues long. The chain's CDR3 is CASSSSPWGVYNEQFF. The DNA for the CDR3 is TGTGCCAGCAGCTCCTCCCCCTGGGGGGTGTACAATGAGCAGTTCTTC.

The chain employs TRBV27 and TRBJ2-5; D may be TRBD2 (7 bases). The CDR3 consists of 14 residues. In germline, CDR1 is MNHEY, CDR2 SMNVEV (reference sequence). Trimming left V 2 bases short and J 2 bases short, with 9 bases between. The CDR3 region is CASSLAGAQETQYF. DNA of the CDR3: TGTGCCAGCAGTTTAGCGGGGGCTCAAGAGACCCAGTACTTC.

The chain links TRBV7-3 to TRBJ2-3; D perhaps matches TRBD2 (6 bases). The V end was cut by 5 bases, the J end by 6 bases, with 15 bases between. CDR1 is SGHTA and CDR2 is FQGTGA in the germline V gene. The CDR3 loop spans 14 amino acids. The CDR3 spells CASSVAAPGDTQYF. The CDR3 region has the DNA TGTGCCAGCAGCGTAGCGGCCCCAGGTGATACGCAGTATTTT.

The chain couples TRBV9 to TRBJ2-1; TRBD2 agrees at 9 bases. CDR3 length: 21 amino acids. The germline gives CDR1 SGDLS, CDR2 YYNGEE. With 4 bases clipped from V and 0 bases from J, the junction kept 20 bases outside the gene matches. The CDR3 sequence: CASSPQGVGLAPGSSYNEQFF. In DNA, the CDR3 is TGTGCCAGCAGCCCTCAGGGGGTGGGACTAGCCCCTGGAAGCTCCTACAATGAGCAGTTCTTC. Variable domain in full (rest from reference TRBV9 and TRBJ2-1): DSGVTQTPKHLITATGQRVTLRCSPRSGDLSVYWYQQSLDQGLQFLIQYYNGEERAKGNILERFSAQQFPDLHSELNLSSLELGDSALYFCASSPQGVGLAPGSSYNEQFFGPGTRLTVL.

This clone was detected only a few times. The V and J genes are TRBV5-6 and TRBJ1-1, with 10 positions matching TRBD1. This CDR3 contains 15 residues. Losses at the gene ends were 1 base for V and 6 bases for J; bases not matched to a gene: 6. The germline V gene encodes CDR1 SGHDT and CDR2 YYEEEE. CDR3 in amino acids: CASSLRTGGFAEAFF. For the CDR3, the DNA is TGTGCCAGCAGCTTGCGGACAGGGGGGTTTGCTGAAGCTTTCTTT.

The J gene is TRBJ2-7, the V gene TRBV5-1; TRBD2 is a possible D gene (5 bases). The CDR3 sequence is 15 residues long. V was trimmed by 4 bases and J by 3 bases, leaving 17 bases between them. Looked up from germline, CDR1 is SGHRS and CDR2 is YFSETQ. CDR3 protein: CASSPPTSGNYEQYF. CDR3 sequence (DNA): TGCGCCAGCAGCCCCCCTACTTCGGGAAACTACGAGCAGTACTTC. The full variable domain, rest sourced from reference TRBV5-1 and TRBJ2-7, is KAGVTQTPRYLIKTRGQQVTLSCSPISGHRSVSWYQQTPGQGLQFLFEYFSETQRNKGNFPGRFSGRQFSNSRSEMNVSTLELGDSALYLCASSPPTSGNYEQYFGPGTRLTVT.

This chain connects TRBV6-6 to TRBJ2-3, with 14 bases that match TRBD2. The V and J ends lost 5 bases and 6 bases, in that order; junction bases with no gene match: 7. CDR3 size: 16 residues. Germline values: CDR1 MNHNY, CDR2 SVGAGI (reference sequence). The CDR3 protein is CASSPTSGRAPDTQYF. The CDR3 DNA is TGTGCCAGCAGTCCGACTAGCGGGAGGGCCCCCGATACGCAGTATTTT.

The rearrangement uses TRBV6-5 and TRBJ1-6, with a possible D match to TRBD1 (6 bases). The germline V gene has CDR1 MNHEY and CDR2 SVGAGI. The CDR3 consists of 13 residues. With 8 bases removed from V and 10 bases from J, the gap between germline ends came to 15 bases. CDR3 in amino acids: CASSGRGFSPLHF. Written as DNA, the CDR3 is TGTGCCAGCTCCGGGAGGGGGTTCTCACCCCTCCACTTT.

The chain is built from TRBV6-1 and TRBJ1-1; 9 bases are a match to TRBD1. Germline assignment: CDR1 MNHNS and CDR2 SASEGT. J was trimmed by 0 bases and V by 4 bases; bases with no gene match: 6. This CDR3 region has 16 residues. The CDR3 DNA follows: TGTGCCAGCAGTGGCGGACAGGGGATTTTGAACACTGAAGCTTTCTTT. Translated, it gives CASSGGQGILNTEAFF.

The chain combines TRBV6-6 with TRBJ1-1; D is ambiguous. Germline V gives CDR1 MNHNY, CDR2 SVGAGI (reference sequence). The CDR3 contains 12 residues. With 5 bases removed from V and 5 bases from J, the gap between germline ends came to 9 bases. The CDR3 DNA reads TGTGCCAGCAGTCCCGTTCGGACTGAAGCTTTCTTT. This translates into CASSPVRTEAFF.